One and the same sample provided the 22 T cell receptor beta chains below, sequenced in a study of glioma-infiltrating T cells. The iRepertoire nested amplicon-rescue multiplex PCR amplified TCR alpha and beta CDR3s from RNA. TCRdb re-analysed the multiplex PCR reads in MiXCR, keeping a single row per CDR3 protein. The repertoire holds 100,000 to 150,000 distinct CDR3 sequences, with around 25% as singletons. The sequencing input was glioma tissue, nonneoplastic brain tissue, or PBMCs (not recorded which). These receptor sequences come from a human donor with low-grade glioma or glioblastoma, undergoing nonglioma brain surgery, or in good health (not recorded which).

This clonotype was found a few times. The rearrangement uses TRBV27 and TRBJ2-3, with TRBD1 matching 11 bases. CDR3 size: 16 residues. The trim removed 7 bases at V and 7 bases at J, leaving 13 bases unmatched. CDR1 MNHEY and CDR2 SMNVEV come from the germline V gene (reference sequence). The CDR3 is CASKSTGTGGRNTQYF. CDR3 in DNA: TGTGCCAGCAAAAGCACCGGGACAGGGGGTAGGAATACGCAGTATTTT.

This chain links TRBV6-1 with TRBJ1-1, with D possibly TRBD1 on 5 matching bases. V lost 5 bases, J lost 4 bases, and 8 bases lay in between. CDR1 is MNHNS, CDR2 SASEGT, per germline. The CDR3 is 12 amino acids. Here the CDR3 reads CASSSGSTEAFF. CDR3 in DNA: TGTGCCAGCAGTTCAGGGAGCACTGAAGCTTTCTTT.

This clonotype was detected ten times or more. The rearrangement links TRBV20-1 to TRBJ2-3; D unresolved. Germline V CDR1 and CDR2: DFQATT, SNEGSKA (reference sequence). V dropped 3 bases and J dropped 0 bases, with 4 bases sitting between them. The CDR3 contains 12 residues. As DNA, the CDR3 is TGCAGTGCTAGGCCTAGCACAGATACGCAGTATTTT. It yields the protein CSARPSTDTQYF.

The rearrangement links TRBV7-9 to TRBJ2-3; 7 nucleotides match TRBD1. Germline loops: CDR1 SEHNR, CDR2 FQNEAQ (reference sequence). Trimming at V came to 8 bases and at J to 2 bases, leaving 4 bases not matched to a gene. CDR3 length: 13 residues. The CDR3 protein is CASGQESTDTQYF. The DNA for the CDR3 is TGTGCCAGCGGACAGGAGTCCACAGATACGCAGTATTTT.

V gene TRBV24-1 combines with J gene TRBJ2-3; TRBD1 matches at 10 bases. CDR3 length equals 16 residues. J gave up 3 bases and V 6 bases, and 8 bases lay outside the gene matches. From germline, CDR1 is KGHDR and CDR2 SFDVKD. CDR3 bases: TGTGCCACCAGTTATTCGACAGGGGGCACGACAGATACGCAGTATTTT. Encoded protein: CATSYSTGGTTDTQYF.

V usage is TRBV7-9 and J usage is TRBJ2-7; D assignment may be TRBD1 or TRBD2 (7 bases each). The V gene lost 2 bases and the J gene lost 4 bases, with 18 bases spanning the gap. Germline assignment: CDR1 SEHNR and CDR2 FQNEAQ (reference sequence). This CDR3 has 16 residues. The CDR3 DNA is TGTGCCAGCAGCTTACAGGGGGGGTCCCCTCCTTACGAGCAGTACGTC. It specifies CASSLQGGSPPYEQYV.

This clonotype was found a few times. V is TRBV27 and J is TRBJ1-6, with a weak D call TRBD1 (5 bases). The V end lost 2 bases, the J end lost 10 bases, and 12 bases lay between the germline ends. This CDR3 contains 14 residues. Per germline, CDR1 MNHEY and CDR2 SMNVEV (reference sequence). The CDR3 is CASSLQGLISPLHF. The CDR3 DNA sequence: TGTGCCAGCAGTTTACAGGGATTAATCTCACCCCTCCACTTT.

The CDR3 nucleotides read TGTGCCAGCAGTTTAACAGGCCCGAATGCGGAGACCCAGTACTTC. This translates into CASSLTGPNAETQYF. V gene TRBV12-3 or TRBV12-4 combines with J gene TRBJ2-5, with a tentative D call TRBD1 (5 bases). With 2 bases removed from V and 5 bases from J, the gap between germline ends came to 15 bases. The CDR3 spans 15 residues.

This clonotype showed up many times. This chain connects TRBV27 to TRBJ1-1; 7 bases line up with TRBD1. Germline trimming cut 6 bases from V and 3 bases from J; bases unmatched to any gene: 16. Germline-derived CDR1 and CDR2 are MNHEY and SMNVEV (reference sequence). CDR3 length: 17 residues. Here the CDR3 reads CASSLSRRGGTYTEAFF. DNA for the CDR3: TGTGCCAGCAGCCTATCTAGGCGAGGGGGCACGTACACTGAAGCTTTCTTT.

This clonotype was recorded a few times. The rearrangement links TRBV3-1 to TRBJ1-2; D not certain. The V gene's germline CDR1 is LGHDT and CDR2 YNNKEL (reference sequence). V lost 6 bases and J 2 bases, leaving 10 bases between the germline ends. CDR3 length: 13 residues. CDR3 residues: CASSGESNYGYTF. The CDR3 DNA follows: TGTGCCAGCAGTGGGGAGTCAAACTATGGCTACACCTTC.

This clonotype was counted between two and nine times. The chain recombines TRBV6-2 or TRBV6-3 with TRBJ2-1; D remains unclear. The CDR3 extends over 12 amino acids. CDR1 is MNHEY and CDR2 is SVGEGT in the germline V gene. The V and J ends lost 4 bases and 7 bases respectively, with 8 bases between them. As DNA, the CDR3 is TGTGCCAGCAGTTTAGCTCCAAATGAGCAGTTCTTC. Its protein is CASSLAPNEQFF.

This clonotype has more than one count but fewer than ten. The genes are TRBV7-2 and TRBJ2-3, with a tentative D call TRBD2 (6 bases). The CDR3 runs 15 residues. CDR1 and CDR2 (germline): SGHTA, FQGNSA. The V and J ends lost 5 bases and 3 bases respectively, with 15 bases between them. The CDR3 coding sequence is TGTGCCAGCAGCCACGGGACTCTCCGGACAGATACGCAGTATTTT. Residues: CASSHGTLRTDTQYF.

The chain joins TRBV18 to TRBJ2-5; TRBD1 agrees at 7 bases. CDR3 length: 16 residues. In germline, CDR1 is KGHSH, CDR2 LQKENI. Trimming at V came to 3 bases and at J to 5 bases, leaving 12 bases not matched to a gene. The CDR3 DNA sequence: TGTGCCAGCTCACCCACGCTCCTGGACAGGCTGGAGACCCAGTACTTC. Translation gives CASSPTLLDRLETQYF.

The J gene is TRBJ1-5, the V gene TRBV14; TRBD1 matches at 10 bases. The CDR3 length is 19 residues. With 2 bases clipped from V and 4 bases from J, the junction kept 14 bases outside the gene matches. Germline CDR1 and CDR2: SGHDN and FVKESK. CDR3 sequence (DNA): TGTGCCAGCAGCCAATTGGCACCGGGGACAGGGGAGCGGAATCAGCCCCAGCATTTT. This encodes CASSQLAPGTGERNQPQHF.

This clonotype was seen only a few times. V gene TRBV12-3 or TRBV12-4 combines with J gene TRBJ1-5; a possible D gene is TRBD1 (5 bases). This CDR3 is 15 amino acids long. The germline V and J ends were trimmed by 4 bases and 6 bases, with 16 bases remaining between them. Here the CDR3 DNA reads TGTGCCAGCAGTTGGTCCCAGGGAGAGTTTCAGCCCCAGCATTTT. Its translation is CASSWSQGEFQPQHF.

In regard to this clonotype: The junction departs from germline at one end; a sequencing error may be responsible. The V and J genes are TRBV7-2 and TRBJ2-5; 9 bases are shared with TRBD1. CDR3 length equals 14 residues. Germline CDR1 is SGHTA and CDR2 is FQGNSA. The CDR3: CASSFGQGQENQYF. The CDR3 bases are TGTGCCAGCAGCTTTGGACAGGGGCAAGAGAACCAGTACTTC.

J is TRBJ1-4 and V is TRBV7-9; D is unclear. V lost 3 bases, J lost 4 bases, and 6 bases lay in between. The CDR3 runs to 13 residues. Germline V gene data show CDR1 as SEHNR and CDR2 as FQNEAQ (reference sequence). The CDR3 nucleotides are TGTGCCAGCAGCTTGATGGATAATGAAAAACTGTTTTTT. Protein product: CASSLMDNEKLFF. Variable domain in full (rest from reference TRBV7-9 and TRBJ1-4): DTGVSQNPRHKITKRGQNVTFRCDPISEHNRLYWYRQTLGQGPEFLTYFQNEAQLEKSRLLSDRFSAERPKGSFSTLEIQRTEQGDSAMYLCASSLMDNEKLFFGSGTQLSVL.

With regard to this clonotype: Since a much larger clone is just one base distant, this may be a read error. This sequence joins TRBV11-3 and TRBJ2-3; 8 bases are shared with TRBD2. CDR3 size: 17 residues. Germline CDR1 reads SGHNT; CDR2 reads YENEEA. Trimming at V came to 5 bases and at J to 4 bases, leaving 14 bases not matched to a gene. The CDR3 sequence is CASSIGASGGPADTQYF. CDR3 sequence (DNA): TGTGCCAGCAGCATAGGGGCCAGCGGGGGACCCGCAGATACGCAGTATTTT.

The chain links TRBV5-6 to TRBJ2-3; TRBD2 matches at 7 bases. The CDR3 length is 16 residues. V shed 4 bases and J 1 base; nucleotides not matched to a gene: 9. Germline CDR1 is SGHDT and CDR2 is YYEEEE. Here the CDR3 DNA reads TGTGCCAGCAGCCGTATGCTAGCGGTGGGCACAGATACGCAGTATTTT. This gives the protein CASSRMLAVGTDTQYF. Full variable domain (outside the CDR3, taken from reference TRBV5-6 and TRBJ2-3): DAGVTQSPTHLIKTRGQQVTLRCSPKSGHDTVSWYQQALGQGPQFIFQYYEEEERQRGNFPDRFSGHQFPNYSSELNVNALLLGDSALYLCASSRMLAVGTDTQYFGPGTRLTVL.

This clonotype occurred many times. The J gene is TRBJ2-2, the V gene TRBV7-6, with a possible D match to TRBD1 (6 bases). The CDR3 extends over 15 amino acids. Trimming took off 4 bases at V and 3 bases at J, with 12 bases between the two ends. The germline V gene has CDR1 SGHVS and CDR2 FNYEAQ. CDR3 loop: CASSYTGTHTGELFF. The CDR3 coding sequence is TGTGCCAGCAGCTATACCGGGACACACACCGGGGAGCTGTTTTTT.

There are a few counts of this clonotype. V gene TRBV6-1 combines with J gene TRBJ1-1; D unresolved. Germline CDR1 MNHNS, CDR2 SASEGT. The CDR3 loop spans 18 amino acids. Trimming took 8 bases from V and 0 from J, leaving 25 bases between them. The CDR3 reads CASPPPWRTHGMNTEAFF. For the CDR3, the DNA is TGTGCCAGCCCCCCCCCTTGGAGGACGCACGGAATGAACACTGAAGCTTTCTTT.

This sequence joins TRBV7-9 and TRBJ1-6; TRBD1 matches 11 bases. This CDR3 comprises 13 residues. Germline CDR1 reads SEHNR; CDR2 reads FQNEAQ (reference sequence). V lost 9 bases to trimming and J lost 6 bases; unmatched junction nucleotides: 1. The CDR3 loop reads CASGQGANSPLHF. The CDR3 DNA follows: TGTGCCAGTGGACAGGGGGCTAATTCACCCCTCCACTTT.